A selection of T cell receptor beta chains follows, all from one sample in a study of cytomegalovirus exposure and HLA in healthy donors. Produced via immunoSEQ multiplex PCR; TCRdb's table is partial and in-frame only. The repertoire holds about 140,000 clones, roughly 76% seen once, with less than 1.5% in the top ten. The sample was PBMCs. The source of these receptors is a female donor in good health and CMV-seronegative. CDR3s leave out the opening cysteine and the closing phenylalanine or tryptophan.

V gene	J gene	CDR3 protein
TRBV13	TRBJ2-7	ASSHGTSGYEQY
TRBV6-5	TRBJ2-2	ASSSGTANTGELF
TRBV10-2	TRBJ2-7	ASMAGAVAYEQY
TRBV30	TRBJ2-1	AWSLISDNEQF
TRBV6-1	TRBJ2-3	ASSARGLSTDTQY
TRBV4-1	TRBJ1-2	ASSHSATGTAGYT
TRBV28	TRBJ1-2	ASFRNYGYT
TRBV6-1	TRBJ1-1	ASRVPGMNTEAF
TRBV9	TRBJ2-1	ASSVGGREGPHEQF
TRBV6-5	TRBJ1-4	ASTWTGEGEKLF
TRBV4-1	TRBJ2-4	ASSQGNRDIAKNIQY
TRBV11-2	TRBJ2-7	ASSFPGAAYEQY
TRBV7-9	TRBJ2-1	ASSSITGLATEQF
TRBV30	TRBJ1-2	AWETGAGYGYT
TRBV9	TRBJ2-7	ASSVGDRGVEEQY
TRBV9	TRBJ2-1	ASSPHVGGGNEQF
TRBV25-1	TRBJ2-1	ASSGSGARYNEQF
TRBV6-5	TRBJ1-1	ASSYRGEAF
TRBV30	TRBJ2-1	AWSVGLPYNEQF
TRBV28	TRBJ1-1	ASRQVQGTEAF
TRBV27	TRBJ2-1	ASSLSGGVDEQF
TRBV6-5	TRBJ2-7	ASSYISGRAYSEQY
TRBV30	TRBJ1-5	AWSVGGDLNQPQH
TRBV6-6	TRBJ2-7	ASSYRSPHYEQY
TRBV4-2	TRBJ1-1	ASSQVVRGNTEAF
TRBV7-2	TRBJ2-3	ASSLVGGVVDTDTQY
TRBV6-5	TRBJ2-3	ASSSGFFPTDTQY
TRBV5-1	TRBJ1-1	ASSWGDSEAF
TRBV18	TRBJ2-1	ASSPQGYEQF